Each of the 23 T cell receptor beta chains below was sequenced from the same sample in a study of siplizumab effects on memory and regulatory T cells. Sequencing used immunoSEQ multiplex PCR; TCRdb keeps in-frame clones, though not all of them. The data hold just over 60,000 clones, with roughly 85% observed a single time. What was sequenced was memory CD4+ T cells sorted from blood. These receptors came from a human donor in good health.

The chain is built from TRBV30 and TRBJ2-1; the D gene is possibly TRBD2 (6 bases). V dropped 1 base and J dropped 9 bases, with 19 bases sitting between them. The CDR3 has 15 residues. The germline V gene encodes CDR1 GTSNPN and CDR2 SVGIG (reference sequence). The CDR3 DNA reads TGTGCCTGGAGTGCGGGACTCCCGGAAGGCGGTGAGCAGTTCTTC. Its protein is CAWSAGLPEGGEQFF.

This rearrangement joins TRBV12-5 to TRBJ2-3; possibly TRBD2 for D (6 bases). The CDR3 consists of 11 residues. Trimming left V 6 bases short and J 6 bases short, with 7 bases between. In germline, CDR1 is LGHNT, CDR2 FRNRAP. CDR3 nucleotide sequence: TGTGCTAGTGGCCTAGCGGATACGCAGTATTTT. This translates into CASGLADTQYF.

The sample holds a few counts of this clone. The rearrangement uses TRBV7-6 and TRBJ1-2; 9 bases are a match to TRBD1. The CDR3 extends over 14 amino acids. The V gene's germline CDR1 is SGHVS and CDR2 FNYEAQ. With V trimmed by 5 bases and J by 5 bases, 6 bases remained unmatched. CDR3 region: CASSEGQGAYGYTF. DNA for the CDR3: TGTGCCAGCAGCGAGGGACAGGGAGCGTATGGCTACACCTTC.

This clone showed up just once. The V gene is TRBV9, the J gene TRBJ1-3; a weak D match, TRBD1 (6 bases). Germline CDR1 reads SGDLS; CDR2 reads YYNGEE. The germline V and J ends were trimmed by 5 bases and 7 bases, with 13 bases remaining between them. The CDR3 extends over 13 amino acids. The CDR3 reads CASRGGGGNTIYF. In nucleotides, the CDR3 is TGTGCCAGCAGAGGGGGAGGGGGTAACACCATATATTTT.

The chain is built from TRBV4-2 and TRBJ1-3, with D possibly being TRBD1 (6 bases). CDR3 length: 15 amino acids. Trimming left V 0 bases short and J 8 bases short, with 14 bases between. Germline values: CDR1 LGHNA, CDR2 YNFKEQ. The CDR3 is CASSQEGGRWDTIYF. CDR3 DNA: TGTGCCAGCAGCCAAGAAGGGGGTAGGTGGGACACCATATATTTT.

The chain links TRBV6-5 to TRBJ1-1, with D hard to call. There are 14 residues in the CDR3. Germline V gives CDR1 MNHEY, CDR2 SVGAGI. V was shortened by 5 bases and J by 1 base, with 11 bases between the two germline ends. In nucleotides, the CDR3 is TGTGCCAGCAGTCGACACCTCTCGAACACTGAAGCTTTCTTT. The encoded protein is CASSRHLSNTEAFF.

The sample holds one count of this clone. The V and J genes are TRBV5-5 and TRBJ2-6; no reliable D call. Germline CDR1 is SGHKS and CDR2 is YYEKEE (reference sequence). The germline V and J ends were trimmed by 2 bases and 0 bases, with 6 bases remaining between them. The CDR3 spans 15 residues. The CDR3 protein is CASSFQSSGANVLTF. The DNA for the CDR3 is TGTGCCAGCAGCTTTCAGAGCTCTGGGGCCAACGTCCTGACTTTC.

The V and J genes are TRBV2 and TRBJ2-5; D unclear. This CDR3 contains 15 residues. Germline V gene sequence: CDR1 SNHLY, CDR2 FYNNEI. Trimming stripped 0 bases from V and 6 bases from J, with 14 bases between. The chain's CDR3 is CASSEAGGRRQTQYF. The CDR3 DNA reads TGTGCCAGCAGTGAAGCAGGTGGACGGCGGCAGACCCAGTACTTC.

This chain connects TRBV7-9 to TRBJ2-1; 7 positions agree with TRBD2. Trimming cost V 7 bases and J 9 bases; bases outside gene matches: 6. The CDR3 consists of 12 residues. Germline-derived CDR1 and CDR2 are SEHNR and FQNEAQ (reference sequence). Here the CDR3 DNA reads TGTGCCAGCACCCGCGTAGCGGGTGAGCAGTTCTTC. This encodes CASTRVAGEQFF.

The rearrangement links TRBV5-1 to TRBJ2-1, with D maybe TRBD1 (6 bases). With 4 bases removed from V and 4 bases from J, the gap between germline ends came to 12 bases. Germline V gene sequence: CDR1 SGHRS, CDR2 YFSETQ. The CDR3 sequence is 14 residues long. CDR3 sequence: CASSPSRGYNEQFF. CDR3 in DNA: TGCGCCAGCAGCCCCTCGAGGGGGTACAATGAGCAGTTCTTC.

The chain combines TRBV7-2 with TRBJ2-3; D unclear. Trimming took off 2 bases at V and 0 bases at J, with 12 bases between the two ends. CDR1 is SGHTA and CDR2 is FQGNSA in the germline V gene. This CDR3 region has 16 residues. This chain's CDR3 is CASSLFGEPSTDTQYF. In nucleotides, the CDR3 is TGTGCCAGCAGCTTATTCGGCGAACCTAGCACAGATACGCAGTATTTT.

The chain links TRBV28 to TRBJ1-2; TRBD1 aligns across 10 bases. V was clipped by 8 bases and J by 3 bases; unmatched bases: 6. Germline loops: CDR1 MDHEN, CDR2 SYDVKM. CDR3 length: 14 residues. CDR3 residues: CASRTGGNDYGYTF. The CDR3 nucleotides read TGTGCCAGCCGGACAGGGGGTAACGACTATGGCTACACCTTC.

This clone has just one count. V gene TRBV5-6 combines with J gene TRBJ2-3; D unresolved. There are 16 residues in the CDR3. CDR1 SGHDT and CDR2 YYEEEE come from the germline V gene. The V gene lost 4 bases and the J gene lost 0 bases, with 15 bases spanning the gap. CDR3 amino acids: CASSAGIAYSTDTQYF. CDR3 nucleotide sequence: TGTGCCAGCAGCGCTGGTATTGCCTATAGCACAGATACGCAGTATTTT. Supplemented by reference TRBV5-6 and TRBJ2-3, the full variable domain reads DAGVTQSPTHLIKTRGQQVTLRCSPKSGHDTVSWYQQALGQGPQFIFQYYEEEERQRGNFPDRFSGHQFPNYSSELNVNALLLGDSALYLCASSAGIAYSTDTQYFGPGTRLTVL.

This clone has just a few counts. CDR3 in amino acids: CASSVPGGVGDTQYF. CDR3 nucleotide sequence: TGTGCCAGCAGCGTCCCGGGCGGGGTAGGAGATACGCAGTATTTT. The chain couples TRBV5-4 to TRBJ2-3; D possibly corresponds to TRBD2 (6 bases). The CDR3 sequence is 15 residues long. Trimming removed 4 bases at V and 5 bases at J, with 17 bases between. Germline lookup yields CDR1 SGHNT and CDR2 YYREEE (reference sequence).

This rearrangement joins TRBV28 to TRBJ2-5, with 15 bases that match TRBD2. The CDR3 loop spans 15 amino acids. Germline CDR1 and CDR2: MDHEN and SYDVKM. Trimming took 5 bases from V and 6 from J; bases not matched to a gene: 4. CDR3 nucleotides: TGTGCCAGCAGTGGACTAGCGGGGGGGCTGAAGACCCAGTACTTC. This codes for CASSGLAGGLKTQYF.

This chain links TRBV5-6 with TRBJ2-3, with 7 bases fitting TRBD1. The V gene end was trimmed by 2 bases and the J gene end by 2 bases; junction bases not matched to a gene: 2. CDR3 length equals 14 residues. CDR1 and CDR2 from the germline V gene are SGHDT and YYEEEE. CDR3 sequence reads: CASSFDRATDTQYF. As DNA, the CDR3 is TGTGCCAGCAGCTTTGACAGGGCCACAGATACGCAGTATTTT. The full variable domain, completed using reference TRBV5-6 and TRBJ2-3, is DAGVTQSPTHLIKTRGQQVTLRCSPKSGHDTVSWYQQALGQGPQFIFQYYEEEERQRGNFPDRFSGHQFPNYSSELNVNALLLGDSALYLCASSFDRATDTQYFGPGTRLTVL.

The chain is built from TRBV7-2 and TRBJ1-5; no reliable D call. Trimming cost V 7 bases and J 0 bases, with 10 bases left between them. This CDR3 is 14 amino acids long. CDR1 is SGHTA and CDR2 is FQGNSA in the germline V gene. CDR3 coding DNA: TGTGCCAGCACCTTGGGCACTAGCAATCAGCCCCAGCATTTT. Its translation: CASTLGTSNQPQHF.

CDR3 DNA sequence: TGTGCCAGCAGTTTATCCCAGGTGCGGGGACTCACAGATACGCAGTATTTT. Translating gives CASSLSQVRGLTDTQYF. The chain is built from TRBV27 and TRBJ2-3, with D possibly matching TRBD2 (6 bases). The germline CDR1 and CDR2 sequences are MNHEY and SMNVEV (reference sequence). The CDR3 length is 17 residues. Trimming stripped 0 bases from V and 2 bases from J, with 15 bases between.

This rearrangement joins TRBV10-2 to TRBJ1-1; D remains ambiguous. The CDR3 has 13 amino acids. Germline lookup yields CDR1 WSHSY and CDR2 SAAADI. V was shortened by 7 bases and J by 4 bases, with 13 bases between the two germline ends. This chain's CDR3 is CASTYEPSTEAFF. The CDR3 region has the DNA TGCGCCAGCACGTATGAGCCGAGCACTGAAGCTTTCTTT.

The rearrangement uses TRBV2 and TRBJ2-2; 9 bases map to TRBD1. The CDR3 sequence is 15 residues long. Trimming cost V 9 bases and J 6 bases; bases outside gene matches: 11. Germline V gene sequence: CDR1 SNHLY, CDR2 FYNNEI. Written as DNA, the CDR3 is TGTGCCAGGACAACCGGGACAGGGAGTCCCGGGGAGCTGTTTTTT. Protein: CARTTGTGSPGELFF.

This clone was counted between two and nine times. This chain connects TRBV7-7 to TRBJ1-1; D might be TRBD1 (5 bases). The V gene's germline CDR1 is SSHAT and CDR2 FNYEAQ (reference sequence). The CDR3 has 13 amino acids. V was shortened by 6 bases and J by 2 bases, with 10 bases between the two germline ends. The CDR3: CASSSGANTEAFF. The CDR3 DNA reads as TGTGCCAGCAGTTCCGGGGCAAACACTGAAGCTTTCTTT.

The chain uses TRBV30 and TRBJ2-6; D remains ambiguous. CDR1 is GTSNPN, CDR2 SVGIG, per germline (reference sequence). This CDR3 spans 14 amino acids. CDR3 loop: CAQFTGTGANVLTF. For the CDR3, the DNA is TGTGCTCAGTTCACGGGTACCGGGGCCAACGTCCTGACTTTC.

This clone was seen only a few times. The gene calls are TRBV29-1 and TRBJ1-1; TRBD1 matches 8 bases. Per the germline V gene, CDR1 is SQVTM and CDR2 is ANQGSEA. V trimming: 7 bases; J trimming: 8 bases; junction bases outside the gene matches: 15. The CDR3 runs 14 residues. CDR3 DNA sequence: TGCAGCGCTCTCTCCGGACAGGGAAGGGGAGAAGCTTTCTTT. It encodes CSALSGQGRGEAFF. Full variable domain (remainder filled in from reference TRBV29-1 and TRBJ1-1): SAVISQKPSRDICQRGTSLTIQCQVDSQVTMMFWYRQQPGQSLTLIATANQGSEATYESGFVIDKFPISRPNLTFSTLTVSNMSPEDSSIYLCSALSGQGRGEAFFGQGTRLTVV.